One sample yielded the 27 T cell receptor beta chains listed below, sequenced in a study of T cell responses to AZD1222 COVID-19 vaccine. Clones were sequenced by immunoSEQ multiplex PCR, and TCRdb holds only the in-frame ones, with some missing. Among fewer than 150,000 clones listed, around 92% were seen once. The input for sequencing was peripheral blood, taken on day 0 of AZD1222 vaccination. These receptors came from an adult in good health.

This rearrangement joins TRBV5-6 to TRBJ1-1; D ambiguous. The CDR3 is 15 amino acids. The germline V gene has CDR1 SGHDT and CDR2 YYEEEE. V lost 4 bases and J 5 bases, leaving 18 bases between the germline ends. In nucleotides, the CDR3 is TGTGCCAGCAGCCCGCGGGTCGGGTTTGGTACTGAAGCTTTCTTT. The encoded protein is CASSPRVGFGTEAFF.

The gene calls are TRBV18 and TRBJ1-2; 10 nucleotides align to TRBD1. From germline, CDR1 is KGHSH and CDR2 LQKENI. Trimming at V came to 3 bases and at J to 2 bases, leaving 6 bases not matched to a gene. The CDR3 covers 16 residues. This CDR3 is CASSPPGQGPNYGYTF. DNA for the CDR3: TGTGCCAGCTCACCTCCGGGACAGGGGCCGAACTATGGCTACACCTTC. Filled out from reference TRBV18 and TRBJ1-2, the complete variable domain reads NAGVMQNPRHLVRRRGQEARLRCSPMKGHSHVYWYRQLPEEGLKFMVYLQKENIIDESGMPKERFSAEFPKEGPSILRIQQVVRGDSAAYFCASSPPGQGPNYGYTFGSGTRLTVV.

This sequence joins TRBV10-3 and TRBJ2-1; 13 bases line up with TRBD2. This CDR3 is 16 amino acids long. Germline values: CDR1 ENHRY, CDR2 SYGVKD. The junction had 7 bases not matched to a gene; V was cut back by 5 bases and J by 6 bases. The DNA for the CDR3 is TGTGCCATCAGTTTCACTAGCGGGGGGGCAGGCAATGAGCAGTTCTTC. It yields the protein CAISFTSGGAGNEQFF.

The chain uses TRBV10-3 and TRBJ1-4; TRBD1 matches at 9 bases. The CDR3 is made up of 15 amino acids. Per germline, CDR1 ENHRY and CDR2 SYGVKD. Trimming removed 2 bases from V and 8 bases from J; junction bases left unmatched: 6. The CDR3 bases are TGTGCCATCAGTGAGACCGGGACAGGGTTCGAAAAACTGTTTTTT. Translated: CAISETGTGFEKLFF.

This chain connects TRBV5-8 to TRBJ2-2, with 9 bases aligning to TRBD2. CDR1 and CDR2 from the germline V gene are SGHTS and YDEGEE. The CDR3 loop spans 16 amino acids. V was pared by 5 bases and J by 3 bases, with 8 bases of the junction left unmatched. In DNA, the CDR3 is TGTGCCAGCAGGCCGTATAGCGGGAGATACACCGGGGAGCTGTTTTTT. Residues: CASRPYSGRYTGELFF.

CDR3: CASSLTWQGSYEQYF. The CDR3 DNA is TGTGCCAGCAGCTTAACGTGGCAGGGGTCCTACGAGCAGTACTTC. The chain links TRBV7-2 to TRBJ2-7; a possible D gene is TRBD1 (6 bases). Trimming left V 2 bases short and J 1 base short, with 12 bases between. This CDR3 has 15 amino acids. Germline CDR1 SGHTA, CDR2 FQGNSA.

This clone was observed once. The chain combines TRBV6-5 with TRBJ2-1, with a possible D match to TRBD1 (5 bases). Trimming took 10 bases from V and 5 from J, leaving 12 bases between them. The CDR3 loop spans 12 amino acids. In germline, CDR1 is MNHEY, CDR2 SVGAGI. The CDR3 region has the DNA TGTGCCATAAATCAGGGTGACAATGAGCAGTTCTTC. As protein: CAINQGDNEQFF.

V usage is TRBV28 and J usage is TRBJ1-4; D is unresolved. Deletions cut 8 bases from V and 1 base from J, with 8 bases between. The CDR3 is made up of 13 amino acids. Germline CDR1 MDHEN, CDR2 SYDVKM. Written as DNA, the CDR3 is TGTGCCAGCGGGAGATTAACTAATGAAAAACTGTTTTTT. The encoded protein is CASGRLTNEKLFF. Full variable domain (rest looked up from reference TRBV28 and TRBJ1-4): DVKVTQSSRYLVKRTGEKVFLECVQDMDHENMFWYRQDPGLGLRLIYFSYDVKMKEKGDIPEGYSVSREKKERFSLILESASTNQTSMYLCASGRLTNEKLFFGSGTQLSVL.

This clone was seen a handful of times. This chain uses TRBV30 with TRBJ2-1; 9 bases align to TRBD2. V was pared by 1 base and J by 4 bases, with 2 bases of the junction left unmatched. The CDR3 has 14 residues. Germline loops: CDR1 GTSNPN, CDR2 SVGIG (reference sequence). The chain's CDR3 is CAWSGLAGYNEQFF. The DNA for the CDR3 is TGTGCCTGGAGTGGGCTAGCGGGGTACAATGAGCAGTTCTTC.

The rearrangement links TRBV5-4 to TRBJ1-2; D unresolved. With 1 base removed from V and 0 bases from J, the gap between germline ends came to 13 bases. This CDR3 region has 16 residues. CDR1 SGHNT and CDR2 YYREEE come from the germline V gene (reference sequence). The CDR3 DNA reads TGTGCCAGCAGCTTGAGGTCGGAGATATCTAACTATGGCTACACCTTC. It yields the protein CASSLRSEISNYGYTF.

V is TRBV7-2 and J is TRBJ1-3; a weak D match, TRBD1 (5 bases). The germline V gene encodes CDR1 SGHTA and CDR2 FQGNSA. The CDR3 runs 16 residues. The germline V and J ends were trimmed by 1 base and 1 base, with 11 bases remaining between them. CDR3 coding DNA: TGTGCCAGCAGCTTAGAAGGACGGACATCTGGAAACACCATATATTTT. Its protein is CASSLEGRTSGNTIYF.

This clone was counted once. This chain connects TRBV19 to TRBJ1-1, with TRBD1 matching over 7 bases. The CDR3 is 15 amino acids. Per the germline V gene, CDR1 is LNHDA and CDR2 is SQIVND (reference sequence). V dropped 8 bases and J dropped 6; count of bases not matched to a gene: 15. The CDR3 spells CASGTQGGSGSEAFF. The CDR3 region has the DNA TGTGCCAGTGGTACTCAGGGGGGCAGTGGGTCTGAAGCTTTCTTT.

The chain is built from TRBV4-1 and TRBJ1-2, with 7 nucleotides matching TRBD1. The junction had 6 bases not matched to a gene; V was cut back by 4 bases and J by 4 bases. This CDR3 is 14 amino acids long. CDR1 MGHRA and CDR2 YSYEKL come from the germline V gene. This CDR3 is CASSPGQDPYGYTF. Here the CDR3 DNA reads TGCGCCAGCAGCCCAGGACAGGACCCCTATGGCTACACCTTC.

The chain employs TRBV27 and TRBJ2-7; TRBD1 or TRBD2 may be the D gene (5 bases each). Germline assignment: CDR1 MNHEY and CDR2 SMNVEV (reference sequence). V dropped 5 bases and J dropped 7 bases, with 18 bases sitting between them. The CDR3 has 14 amino acids. The CDR3 DNA reads TGTGCCAGCAGTCCTATAGCGACAGTGGGGGAGCAGTACTTC. Amino acid sequence: CASSPIATVGEQYF.

This clone was recorded only once. J is TRBJ1-1 and V is TRBV18; D is unclear. V lost 3 bases to trimming and J lost 4 bases, with 15 bases between them. The germline gives CDR1 KGHSH, CDR2 LQKENI. This CDR3 spans 15 amino acids. CDR3 nucleotides: TGTGCCAGCTCACCCCTGAGTAGAGTGGTCACTGAAGCTTTCTTT. Its protein is CASSPLSRVVTEAFF.

The genes are TRBV6-2 or TRBV6-3 and TRBJ1-2; D remains ambiguous. The CDR3 extends over 16 amino acids. The ends were cut back, 2 bases at V and 2 bases at J, with 15 bases in the middle. Germline CDR1 MNHEY, CDR2 SVGEGT. The CDR3: CASSYGNGGRNYGYTF. CDR3 sequence (DNA): TGTGCCAGCAGTTACGGCAACGGAGGGCGGAACTATGGCTACACCTTC.

V and J are TRBV5-4 and TRBJ1-2, with D perhaps matching TRBD1 (5 bases). The germline V gene has CDR1 SGHNT and CDR2 YYREEE (reference sequence). The CDR3 is made up of 15 amino acids. V was clipped by 0 bases and J by 7 bases, with 16 bases between them. In DNA form, the CDR3 reads TGTGCCAGCAGCTTGGGGTTTGGGGCAGTGGGTGGCTACACCTTC. Its translation: CASSLGFGAVGGYTF.

J is TRBJ1-5 and V is TRBV6-5; D is unresolved. Germline CDR1 MNHEY, CDR2 SVGAGI. V lost 6 bases and J 0 bases, leaving 9 bases between the germline ends. The CDR3 extends over 14 amino acids. CDR3 bases: TGTGCCAGCAGCGAGGAATATAGCAATCAGCCCCAGCATTTT. Encoded protein: CASSEEYSNQPQHF.

The CDR3 sequence: CASSAVGSTEGLEQFF. The CDR3 coding sequence is TGTGCCAGCAGCGCCGTGGGCTCCACCGAGGGCCTTGAGCAGTTCTTC. The rearrangement joins TRBV9 to TRBJ2-1, with D perhaps TRBD2 (5 bases). The CDR3 sequence is 16 residues long. Per germline, CDR1 SGDLS and CDR2 YYNGEE. V lost 3 bases and J 9 bases, leaving 22 bases between the germline ends.

This clone appeared a single time. This chain uses TRBV19 with TRBJ1-1; D might be TRBD1 (5 bases). There are 16 residues in the CDR3. With 3 bases removed from V and 0 bases from J, the gap between germline ends came to 14 bases. Germline V gene lookup returns CDR1 LNHDA and CDR2 SQIVND (reference sequence). CDR3 DNA sequence: TGTGCCAGTAGTATCGGGTATGGGGCCCTGAACACTGAAGCTTTCTTT. It translates to CASSIGYGALNTEAFF.

The rearrangement joins TRBV18 to TRBJ1-5; 9 bases line up with TRBD1. This CDR3 contains 17 residues. Germline V gene sequence: CDR1 KGHSH, CDR2 LQKENI. Unmatched junction bases numbered 8, after V lost 3 bases and J lost 2 bases. The DNA of the CDR3 is TGTGCCAGCTCACCTTCGACAGGGGGGGGTGGCAATCAGCCCCAGCATTTT. Its translation: CASSPSTGGGGNQPQHF.

The J gene is TRBJ2-1, the V gene TRBV11-2; no reliable D call. V gave up 0 bases and J gave up 0 bases, with 6 bases separating them. There are 15 residues in the CDR3. Germline-derived CDR1 and CDR2 are SGHAT and FQNNGV. CDR3 coding DNA: TGTGCCAGCAGCTTAGATACGGGCTCCTACAATGAGCAGTTCTTC. Translated, it gives CASSLDTGSYNEQFF.

By sample fraction, this clone is medium-sized. The genes are TRBV13 and TRBJ2-2; tentatively, D is TRBD2 (6 bases). CDR1 and CDR2 (germline): PRHDT, FYEKMQ (reference sequence). CDR3 length: 16 residues. V was shortened by 2 bases and J by 1 base, with 11 bases between the two germline ends. DNA of the CDR3: TGTGCCAGCAGCTTATCTACTAGCTGGAACACCGGGGAGCTGTTTTTT. It encodes CASSLSTSWNTGELFF.

The genes are TRBV19 and TRBJ2-2; TRBD1 is a possible D gene (6 bases). This CDR3 is 18 amino acids long. V was shortened by 0 bases and J by 8 bases, with 22 bases between the two germline ends. Germline loops: CDR1 LNHDA, CDR2 SQIVND (reference sequence). CDR3 DNA: TGTGCCAGTAGTATAGATCCTCCGGGACACACTTGGGTTGGGGAGCTGTTTTTT. Amino acids: CASSIDPPGHTWVGELFF. Looking up the rest from reference TRBV19 and TRBJ2-2 gives the full variable domain: DGGITQSPKYLFRKEGQNVTLSCEQNLNHDAMYWYRQDPGQGLRLIYYSQIVNDFQKGDIAEGYSVSREKKESFPLTVTSAQKNPTAFYLCASSIDPPGHTWVGELFFGEGSRLTVL.

In this sample, this clone turned up once. The chain uses TRBV28 and TRBJ1-5; 9 bases map to TRBD1. Trimming removed 6 bases from V and 7 bases from J; junction bases left unmatched: 13. The V gene's germline CDR1 is MDHEN and CDR2 SYDVKM. The CDR3 loop spans 16 amino acids. The CDR3 DNA sequence: TGTGCCAGCAGCTCCCGGGACAGGGAAGACCACCAGCCCCAGCATTTT. This sequence encodes CASSSRDREDHQPQHF.

The chain combines TRBV6-2 or TRBV6-3 with TRBJ1-1; possibly TRBD1 for D (5 bases). The CDR3 totals 15 residues. The V gene's germline CDR1 is MNHEY and CDR2 SVGEGT. V was pared by 6 bases and J by 0 bases, with 14 bases between. The chain's CDR3 is CASSPRRGVNTEAFF. The CDR3 nucleotides read TGTGCCAGCAGCCCCCGACGAGGGGTGAACACTGAAGCTTTCTTT.

The rearrangement joins TRBV28 to TRBJ1-6; no reliable D call. Germline CDR1 reads MDHEN; CDR2 reads SYDVKM. This CDR3 has 16 residues. V lost 5 bases and J lost 10, with 21 bases in between. CDR3 residues: CASSPAPGPWRSPLHF. The CDR3, as DNA: TGTGCCAGCAGTCCAGCCCCGGGCCCATGGCGATCACCCCTCCACTTT. The variable domain in full, with the rest retrieved from reference TRBV28 and TRBJ1-6, is DVKVTQSSRYLVKRTGEKVFLECVQDMDHENMFWYRQDPGLGLRLIYFSYDVKMKEKGDIPEGYSVSREKKERFSLILESASTNQTSMYLCASSPAPGPWRSPLHFGNGTRLTVT.